This is a list of T cell receptor beta chains from one sample in a study of blood T cells in healthy people across ages. One entry per CDR3 protein, called by TCRdb with MiXCR from the 5' RACE reads. The sample holds hundreds of thousands of distinct CDR3 sequences, about 21% seen once. The sequencing input was blood. The receptors originated from a man aged 70 or older in good health. CDR3s include the opening cysteine and the closing phenylalanine or tryptophan. The D gene is left open where the match is weak. Clone size is shown for a subset of rows, as once, few, many or a class of expanded clone.

len,d_gene,v_gene,abundance,j_gene,CDR3aa,CDR3nt
16,TRBD1,TRBV4-3,once,TRBJ2-5,CASSQVRQGARETQYF,TGCGCCAGCAGCCAAGTGAGACAGGGGGCGCGGGAGACCCAGTACTTC
11,-,TRBV27,-,TRBJ2-5,CAGSGGSTQYF,TGTGCCGGCAGTGGTGGATCGACCCAGTACTTC
16,-,TRBV5-8,-,TRBJ1-5,CASSSSLSTRNQPQHF,TGTGCCAGCAGCTCTAGTCTCAGTACTCGCAATCAGCCCCAGCATTTT
17,-,TRBV4-2,-,TRBJ2-7,CASSQDRRVGRSYEQYF,TGTGCCAGCAGCCAAGATAGGCGGGTAGGGAGGTCCTACGAGCAGTACTTC
14,-,TRBV20-1,-,TRBJ2-1,CSARTLGKDNEQFF,TGCAGTGCTAGGACACTAGGGAAAGACAATGAGCAGTTCTTC
19,TRBD2,TRBV2,-,TRBJ2-7,CASSVARDSGRVSGYEQYF,TGTGCCAGCAGTGTCGCGAGGGATAGCGGGAGGGTATCGGGGTACGAGCAGTACTTC
12,TRBD2,TRBV27,few,TRBJ2-3,CAISGSTDTQCF,TGTGCCATCAGCGGGAGCACAGATACGCAGTGTTTT
12,-,TRBV7-2,-,TRBJ1-1,CASSFSANEAFF,TGTGCCAGCAGCTTCTCAGCTAATGAAGCTTTCTTT
12,TRBD1,TRBV27,-,TRBJ2-7,CASSITGGEQYF,TGTGCCAGCAGTATAACAGGGGGCGAGCAGTACTTC
16,TRBD1,TRBV14,few,TRBJ2-5,CASSQGRDRGQETQYF,TGTGCCAGCAGCCAAGGCCGGGACAGGGGACAAGAGACCCAGTACTTC
15,-,TRBV19,-,TRBJ1-3,CACSITGTGGNTIYF,TGTGCCTGTAGTATCACCGGGACGGGCGGAAACACCATATATTTT
13,-,TRBV9,once,TRBJ2-5,CASSKRTEETQYF,TGTGCCAGCAGCAAAAGGACAGAAGAGACCCAGTACTTC
13,-,TRBV6-5,-,TRBJ1-1,CASSGGQLSEAFF,TGTGCCAGCTCTGGGGGTCAGCTCTCTGAAGCTTTCTTT
12,-,TRBV3-1,few,TRBJ1-4,CASNEQGEKLFF,TGTGCCAGCAACGAGCAGGGTGAAAAACTGTTTTTT
17,-,TRBV5-8,-,TRBJ2-3,CASSSGTRTPRTDTQYF,TGTGCCAGCAGCTCGGGGACTCGAACTCCTCGCACAGATACGCAGTATTTT
15,-,TRBV7-9,-,TRBJ2-3,CASSEAVDGTDTQYF,TGTGCCAGCAGCGAAGCGGTGGACGGCACAGATACGCAGTATTTT
11,-,TRBV25-1,many,TRBJ2-7,CASSQMREQYF,TGTGCCAGCAGTCAGATGAGGGAGCAGTACTTC
12,-,TRBV28,few,TRBJ2-7,CASSLTYYEQYF,TGTGCCAGCAGTCTTACTTACTACGAGCAGTACTTC
15,TRBD2,TRBV6-2/TRBV6-3,-,TRBJ2-3,CASSPSGIETDTQYF,TGTGCCAGCAGCCCAAGCGGGATTGAAACAGATACGCAGTATTTT
16,TRBD2,TRBV7-2,-,TRBJ2-3,CASSLLTGLAADTQYF,TGTGCCAGCAGCTTACTTACGGGACTAGCGGCAGATACGCAGTATTTT
13,-,TRBV20-1,-,TRBJ2-6,CSARTSGANVLSF,TGCAGTGCGAGGACCTCTGGGGCCAACGTCCTGTCTTTC
12,-,TRBV6-2/TRBV6-3,-,TRBJ2-2,CASSSNLGELFF,TGTGCCAGCAGTTCTAACTTGGGGGAGCTGTTTTTT
14,-,TRBV15,few,TRBJ2-1,CATSRDGSNNEQFF,TGTGCCACCAGCAGAGACGGGAGCAACAATGAGCAGTTCTTC
15,-,TRBV7-9,once,TRBJ2-5,CSSSSTGTLRETQYF,TGTTCCAGCAGCTCGACTGGGACGTTAAGAGAGACCCAGTACTTC
13,-,TRBV6-1,-,TRBJ2-5,CASTQGVQETQYF,TGCGCCAGCACGCAAGGGGTCCAAGAGACCCAGTACTTC